These T cell receptor beta chains were read from a single sample in a study of identical twins. TCRdb ran MiXCR on the 5' RACE reads and lists one entry per CDR3 protein. The sample holds some 900,000 distinct CDR3 sequences; about 12% are singletons and the top ten take about 1.5%. The sample also formed part of further work on yellow fever vaccine responses in identical twins.

Sequences were obtained from PBMCs. Receptors originate from a young woman in good health. Both conserved end residues are part of each CDR3. Each record gives: D gene, clone size, J gene, V gene, CDR3 DNA, CDR3 protein. D genes are given only for firm matches. Only some rows state a clone size, as once, few, many or a class for expanded clones.

NA few TRBJ2-1 TRBV6-5 TGTGCCAGCAGTTATGGGACGTTAGGTAACAATGAGCAGTTCTTC CASSYGTLGNNEQFF
NA few TRBJ2-5 TRBV29-1 TGCAGCGGGGGGGTATGGGGACGGGAGACCCAGTACTTC CSGGVWGRETQYF
NA many TRBJ2-1 TRBV12-3/TRBV12-4 TGTGCCAGCAGTTCCCCCCCCTCCGACAATGAGCAGTTCTTC CASSSPPSDNEQFF
TRBD1 NA TRBJ1-5 TRBV27 TGTGCCAGCAGCCCGATGGACAGGGGGCATCAGCCCCAGCATTTT CASSPMDRGHQPQHF
NA few TRBJ1-5 TRBV2 TGTGCCAGCAGTGAGAACCCCAGTAGCAATCAGCCCCAGCATTTT CASSENPSSNQPQHF
TRBD1 NA TRBJ1-5 TRBV10-3 TGTGCCATCAGTGAGCGCCAGGGGGCAGGTCAGCCCCAGCATTTT CAISERQGAGQPQHF
NA few TRBJ2-5 TRBV3-1 TGTGCCAGCAGCCAGTTTGGGGATGGTCCCTCCTCCACCCTCCAAGAGACCCAGTACTTC CASSQFGDGPSSTLQETQYF
NA few TRBJ2-2 TRBV5-1 TGCGCCAGCAGCTTGGGTAGCGTGGGCACCGGGGAGCTGTTTTTT CASSLGSVGTGELFF
NA NA TRBJ2-1 TRBV11-3 TGTGCCAGCAGCTTGCGAGGGACACTAGACGGGAATGAGCAGTTCTTC CASSLRGTLDGNEQFF
NA NA TRBJ1-5 TRBV4-1 TGCGCCAGCAGCCAAGTTTCCCGGGGCGGCAATCAGCCCCAGCATTTT CASSQVSRGGNQPQHF
TRBD1 few TRBJ1-2 TRBV3-1 TGTGCCAGCAGCCAAGTCGGGACAGCCAACTATGGCTACACCTTC CASSQVGTANYGYTF